This T cell receptor (beta chain) was found in a study of blood T cells in healthy people across ages. A second about 6 to 11 cycle PCR used barcoded and J-beta primers. One entry per CDR3 protein results from TCRdb running MiXCR on the 5' RACE reads. The table includes hundreds of thousands of distinct CDR3 sequences, about 30% detected once. This clonotype was seen ten or more times. The CDR3 is 16 residues long. V lost 5 bases and J lost 7; bases outside the gene matches: 12. Germline-derived CDR1 and CDR2 are SGHTA and FQGNSA. The chain carries TRBV7-2 and TRBJ1-4; 8 bases line up with TRBD1. Sequencing was performed on blood. The receptor was derived from a woman older than 75 in good health. The CDR3, as DNA: TGTGCCAGCAGCCTAAGACAGGGGATAGTCGGTGAAAAACTGTTTTTT. This sequence encodes CASSLRQGIVGEKLFF.